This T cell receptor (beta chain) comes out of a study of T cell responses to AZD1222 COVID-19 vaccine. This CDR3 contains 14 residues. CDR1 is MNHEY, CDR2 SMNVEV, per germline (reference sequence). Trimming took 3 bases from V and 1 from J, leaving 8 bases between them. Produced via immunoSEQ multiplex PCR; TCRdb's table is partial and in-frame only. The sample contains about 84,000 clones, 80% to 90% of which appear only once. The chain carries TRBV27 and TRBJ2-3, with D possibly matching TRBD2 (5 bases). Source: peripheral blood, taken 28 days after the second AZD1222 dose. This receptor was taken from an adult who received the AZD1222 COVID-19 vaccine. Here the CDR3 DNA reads TGTGCCAGCAGTTTTCTCGGGGGCACAGATACGCAGTATTTT. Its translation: CASSFLGGTDTQYF.